This TCR beta chain was documented in a study of cytomegalovirus exposure and HLA in healthy donors. Regarding the study as a whole: Several top significant clusters appeared, in a later analysis, to be linked to common viral pathogens.

Vbeta (60) and Jbeta (13) primers were used in the PCR. Sequencing was performed with immunoSEQ multiplex PCR; in TCRdb, only in-frame clones are kept and a portion is missing. The table has some 110,000 clones, roughly 70% seen once; the top ten hold approximately 0.9%. Concerning this clone: Its antigen is still unknown.

The CDR3 totals 15 residues. The J segment lost 8 bases and the V segment lost 5 bases, leaving 9 bases of the junction unmatched. Germline-derived CDR1 and CDR2 are LNHDA and SQIVND (reference sequence). This TCR was sampled from a woman in her 30s in good health and CMV-seronegative. This sequence joins TRBV19 and TRBJ1-3; 10 bases fit TRBD1. Sequencing was performed on PBMCs. Written as DNA, the CDR3 is TGTGCCAGTAGTTTCACCCTGGACAGGGGGTACACCATATATTTT. Translated: CASSFTLDRGYTIYF.